This T cell receptor beta chain was profiled in a study of T cell repertoires in cytomegalovirus infection. TCRdb re-derived calls from the reads in MiXCR, one entry per CDR3 protein. This sample carries around 550,000 distinct CDR3 sequences, 26% of them seen once, and the ten largest clones take about 12%. Germline trimming cut 10 bases from V and 1 base from J; bases unmatched to any gene: 6. Looked up from germline, CDR1 is LNHDA and CDR2 is SQIVND (reference sequence). There are 13 residues in the CDR3. This TCR was recovered from a human donor in good health (CMV status not recorded). Some clones in this sample may be carry-over from other donors' samples. The sample was PBMCs. V gene TRBV19 combines with J gene TRBJ2-7; TRBD1 matches at 8 bases. CDR3 sequence reads: CATAGTGSYEQYF. The CDR3 DNA reads as TGTGCCACTGCCGGGACAGGATCCTACGAGCAGTACTTC. The entire variable domain, with the rest obtained from reference TRBV19 and TRBJ2-7, is as follows: DGGITQSPKYLFRKEGQNVTLSCEQNLNHDAMYWYRQDPGQGLRLIYYSQIVNDFQKGDIAEGYSVSREKKESFPLTVTSAQKNPTAFYLCATAGTGSYEQYFGPGTRLTVT.